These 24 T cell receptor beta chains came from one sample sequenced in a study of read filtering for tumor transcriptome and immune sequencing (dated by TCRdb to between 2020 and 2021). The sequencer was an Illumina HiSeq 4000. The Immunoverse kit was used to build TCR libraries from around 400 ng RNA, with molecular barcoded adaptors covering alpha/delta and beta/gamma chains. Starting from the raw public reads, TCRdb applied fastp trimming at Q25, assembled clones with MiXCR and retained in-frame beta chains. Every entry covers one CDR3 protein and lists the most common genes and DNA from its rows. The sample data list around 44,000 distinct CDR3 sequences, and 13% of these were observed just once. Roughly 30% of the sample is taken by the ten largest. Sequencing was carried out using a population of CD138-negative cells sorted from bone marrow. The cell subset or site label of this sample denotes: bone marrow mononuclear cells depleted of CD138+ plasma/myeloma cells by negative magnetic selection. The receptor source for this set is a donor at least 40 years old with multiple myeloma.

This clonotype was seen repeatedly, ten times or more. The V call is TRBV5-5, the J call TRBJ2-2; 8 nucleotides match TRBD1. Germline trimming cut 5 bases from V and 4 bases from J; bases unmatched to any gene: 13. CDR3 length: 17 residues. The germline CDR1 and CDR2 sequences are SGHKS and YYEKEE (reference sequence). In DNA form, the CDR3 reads TGTGCCAGCAGTACGACGGACAGGGATTTCGTCACCGGGGAGCTGTTTTTT. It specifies CASSTTDRDFVTGELFF.

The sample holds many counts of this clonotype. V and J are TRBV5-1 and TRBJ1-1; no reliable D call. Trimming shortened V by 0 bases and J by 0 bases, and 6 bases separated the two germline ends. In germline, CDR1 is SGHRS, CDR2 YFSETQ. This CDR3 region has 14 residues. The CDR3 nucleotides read TGCGCCAGCAGCTTGGTTGGCATGAACACTGAAGCTTTCTTT. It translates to CASSLVGMNTEAFF.

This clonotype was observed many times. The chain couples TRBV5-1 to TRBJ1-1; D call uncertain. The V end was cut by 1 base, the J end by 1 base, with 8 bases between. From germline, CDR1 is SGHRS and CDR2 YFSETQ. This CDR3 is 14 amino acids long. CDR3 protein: CASSLRAENTEAFF. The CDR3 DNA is TGCGCCAGCAGCTTGAGGGCGGAGAACACTGAAGCTTTCTTT.

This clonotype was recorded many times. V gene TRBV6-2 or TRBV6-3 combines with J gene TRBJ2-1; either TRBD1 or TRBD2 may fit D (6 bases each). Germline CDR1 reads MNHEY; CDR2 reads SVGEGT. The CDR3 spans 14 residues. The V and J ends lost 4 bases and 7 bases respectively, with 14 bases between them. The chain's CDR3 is CASSWAGEANEQFF. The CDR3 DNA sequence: TGTGCCAGCAGTTGGGCAGGGGAGGCGAATGAGCAGTTCTTC.

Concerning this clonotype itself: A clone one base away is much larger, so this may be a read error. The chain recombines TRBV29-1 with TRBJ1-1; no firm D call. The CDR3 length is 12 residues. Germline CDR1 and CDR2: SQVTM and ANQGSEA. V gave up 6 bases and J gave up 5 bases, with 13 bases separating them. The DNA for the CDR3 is TGCAGCGTAAGAGCTATGGAAACTGAAGCTTTCTTT. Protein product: CSVRAMETEAFF.

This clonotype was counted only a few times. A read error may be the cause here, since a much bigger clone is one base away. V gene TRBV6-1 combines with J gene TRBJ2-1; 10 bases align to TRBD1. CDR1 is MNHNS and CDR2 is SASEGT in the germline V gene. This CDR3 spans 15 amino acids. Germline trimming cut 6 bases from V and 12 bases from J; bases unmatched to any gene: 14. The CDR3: CASRFFGTGDGGQFF. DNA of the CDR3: TGTGCCAGCAGGTTCTTTGGGACAGGGGATGGGGGGCAGTTCTTC.

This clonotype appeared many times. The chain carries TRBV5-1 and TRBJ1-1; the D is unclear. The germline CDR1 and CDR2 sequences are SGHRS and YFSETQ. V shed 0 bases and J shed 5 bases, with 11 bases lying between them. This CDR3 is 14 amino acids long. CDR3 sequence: CASSLALLPTEAFF. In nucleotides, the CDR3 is TGCGCCAGCAGCTTGGCCTTGTTGCCGACTGAAGCTTTCTTT.

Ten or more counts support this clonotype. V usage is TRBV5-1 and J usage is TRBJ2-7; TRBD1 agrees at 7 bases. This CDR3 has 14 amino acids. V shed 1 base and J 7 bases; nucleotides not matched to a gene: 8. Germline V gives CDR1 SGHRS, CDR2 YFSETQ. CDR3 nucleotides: TGCGCCAGCAGCTTGCACAGGGGTGCAGGGGAGCAGTACTTC. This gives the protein CASSLHRGAGEQYF. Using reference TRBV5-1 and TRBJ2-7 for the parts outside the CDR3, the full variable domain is KAGVTQTPRYLIKTRGQQVTLSCSPISGHRSVSWYQQTPGQGLQFLFEYFSETQRNKGNFPGRFSGRQFSNSRSEMNVSTLELGDSALYLCASSLHRGAGEQYFGPGTRLTVT.

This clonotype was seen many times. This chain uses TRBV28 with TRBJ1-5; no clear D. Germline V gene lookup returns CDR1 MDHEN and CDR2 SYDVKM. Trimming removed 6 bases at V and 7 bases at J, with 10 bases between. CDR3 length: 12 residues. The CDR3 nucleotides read TGTGCCAGCAGCTTGTTGCGGCAGCCCCAGCATTTT. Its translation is CASSLLRQPQHF.

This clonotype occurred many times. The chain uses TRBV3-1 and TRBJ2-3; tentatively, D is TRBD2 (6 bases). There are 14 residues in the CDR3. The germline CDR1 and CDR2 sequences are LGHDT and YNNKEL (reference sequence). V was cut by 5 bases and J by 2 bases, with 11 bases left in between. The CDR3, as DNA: TGTGCCAGCAGCTCGGAGGGGCTCACAGATACGCAGTATTTT. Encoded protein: CASSSEGLTDTQYF.

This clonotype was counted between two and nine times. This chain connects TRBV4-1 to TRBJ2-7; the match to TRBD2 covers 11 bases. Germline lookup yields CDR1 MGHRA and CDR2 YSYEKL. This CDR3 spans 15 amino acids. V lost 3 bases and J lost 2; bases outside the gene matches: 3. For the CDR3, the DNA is TGCGCCAGCAGCCAGACTAGCGGGAACCCCTACGAGCAGTACTTC. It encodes CASSQTSGNPYEQYF.

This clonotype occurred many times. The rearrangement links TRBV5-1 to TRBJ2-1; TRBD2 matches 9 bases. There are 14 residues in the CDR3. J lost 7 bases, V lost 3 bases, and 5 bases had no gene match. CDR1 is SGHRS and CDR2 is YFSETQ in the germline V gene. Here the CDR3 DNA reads TGCGCCAGCAGCTACGGGACTAGCCCAAATGAGCAGTTCTTC. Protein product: CASSYGTSPNEQFF.

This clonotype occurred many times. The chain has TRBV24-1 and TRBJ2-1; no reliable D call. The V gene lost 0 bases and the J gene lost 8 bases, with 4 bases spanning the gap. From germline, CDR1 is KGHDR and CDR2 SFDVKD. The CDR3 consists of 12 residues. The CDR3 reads CATSDLVDEQFF. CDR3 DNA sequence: TGTGCCACCAGTGATTTGGTGGATGAGCAGTTCTTC.

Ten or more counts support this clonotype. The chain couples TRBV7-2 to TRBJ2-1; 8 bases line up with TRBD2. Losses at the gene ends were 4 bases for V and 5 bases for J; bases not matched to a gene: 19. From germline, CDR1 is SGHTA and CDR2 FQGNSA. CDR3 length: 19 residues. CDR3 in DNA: TGTGCCAGCAGCTCACCTCCCCCACGGTCCGCGGGAGGCAACAATGAGCAGTTCTTC. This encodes CASSSPPPRSAGGNNEQFF.

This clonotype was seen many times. CDR3 amino acids: CASSSKRESYNEQFF. Written as DNA, the CDR3 is TGTGCCAGCAGCTCCAAGCGGGAGAGCTACAATGAGCAGTTCTTC. The gene calls are TRBV5-4 and TRBJ2-1; 8 nucleotides line up with TRBD2. V lost 3 bases, J lost 3 bases, and 5 bases stayed unmatched. Germline V gene lookup returns CDR1 SGHNT and CDR2 YYREEE (reference sequence). This CDR3 is built from 15 residues.

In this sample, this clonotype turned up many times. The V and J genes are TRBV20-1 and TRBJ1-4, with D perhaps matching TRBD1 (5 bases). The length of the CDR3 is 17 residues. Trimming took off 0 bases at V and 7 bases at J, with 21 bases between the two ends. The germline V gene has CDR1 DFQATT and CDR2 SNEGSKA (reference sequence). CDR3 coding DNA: TGCAGTGCTAGAGATGGATCCGCCAGGGAGAAGAGTGAAAAACTGTTTTTT. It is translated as CSARDGSAREKSEKLFF.

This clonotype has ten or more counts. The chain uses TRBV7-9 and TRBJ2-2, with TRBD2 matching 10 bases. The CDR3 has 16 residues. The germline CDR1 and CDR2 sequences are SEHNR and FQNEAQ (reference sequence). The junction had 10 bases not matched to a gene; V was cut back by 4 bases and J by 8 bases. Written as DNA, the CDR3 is TGTGCCAGCAGCTCCCCTCGGACTAGCGGTCAGGGGGAGCTGTTTTTT. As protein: CASSSPRTSGQGELFF. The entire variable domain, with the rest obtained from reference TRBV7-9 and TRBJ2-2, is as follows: DTGVSQNPRHKITKRGQNVTFRCDPISEHNRLYWYRQTLGQGPEFLTYFQNEAQLEKSRLLSDRFSAERPKGSFSTLEIQRTEQGDSAMYLCASSSPRTSGQGELFFGEGSRLTVL.

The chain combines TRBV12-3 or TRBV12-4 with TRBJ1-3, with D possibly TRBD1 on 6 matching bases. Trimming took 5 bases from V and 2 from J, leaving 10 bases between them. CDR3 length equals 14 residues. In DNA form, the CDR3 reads TGTGCCAGCAGTCTTTCAGGGGCTGGAAACACCATATATTTT. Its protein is CASSLSGAGNTIYF.

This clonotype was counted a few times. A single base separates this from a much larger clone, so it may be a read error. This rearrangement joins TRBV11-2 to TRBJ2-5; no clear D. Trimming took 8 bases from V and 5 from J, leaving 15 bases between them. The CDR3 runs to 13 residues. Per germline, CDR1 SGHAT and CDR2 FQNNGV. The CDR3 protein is CASCPRLRETQYF. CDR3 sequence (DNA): TGTGCCAGCTGCCCAAGATTAAGGGAGACCCAGTACTTC.

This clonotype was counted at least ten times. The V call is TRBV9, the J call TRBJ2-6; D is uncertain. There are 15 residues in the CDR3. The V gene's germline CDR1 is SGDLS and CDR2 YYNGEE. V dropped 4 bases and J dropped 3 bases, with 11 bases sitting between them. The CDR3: CASSLSPIGANVLTF. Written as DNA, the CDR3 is TGTGCCAGCAGCTTATCCCCTATTGGGGCCAACGTCCTGACTTTC.

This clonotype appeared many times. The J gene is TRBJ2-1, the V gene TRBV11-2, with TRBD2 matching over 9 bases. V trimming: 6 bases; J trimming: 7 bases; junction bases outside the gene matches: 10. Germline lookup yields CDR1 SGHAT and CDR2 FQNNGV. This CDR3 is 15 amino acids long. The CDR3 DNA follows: TGTGCCAGCAGACGACTTAGCGGGGGTCAGAATGAGCAGTTCTTC. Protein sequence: CASRRLSGGQNEQFF.

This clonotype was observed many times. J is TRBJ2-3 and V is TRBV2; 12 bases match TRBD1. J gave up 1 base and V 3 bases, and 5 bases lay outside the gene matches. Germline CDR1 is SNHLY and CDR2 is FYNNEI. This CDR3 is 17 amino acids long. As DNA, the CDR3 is TGTGCCAGCAGTGAGGGGACAGGGGGCCGACGCACAGATACGCAGTATTTT. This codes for CASSEGTGGRRTDTQYF.

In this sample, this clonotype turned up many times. The CDR3 region has the DNA TGCAGTGCTAGAGATTGGAACATGGGGGAGGTTCACACAGATACGCAGTATTTT. It translates to CSARDWNMGEVHTDTQYF. V gene TRBV20-1 combines with J gene TRBJ2-3; D may be TRBD2 (6 bases). There are 18 residues in the CDR3. V was shortened by 0 bases and J by 2 bases, with 21 bases between the two germline ends. CDR1 and CDR2 (germline): DFQATT, SNEGSKA (reference sequence).

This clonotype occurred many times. CDR3 sequence: CASSWGTGRTEAFF. The CDR3 DNA is TGTGCCAGCAGTTGGGGGACAGGGCGAACTGAAGCTTTCTTT. The chain recombines TRBV12-3 or TRBV12-4 with TRBJ1-1; TRBD1 aligns across 9 bases. J gave up 5 bases and V 4 bases, and 5 bases lay outside the gene matches. This CDR3 comprises 14 residues.